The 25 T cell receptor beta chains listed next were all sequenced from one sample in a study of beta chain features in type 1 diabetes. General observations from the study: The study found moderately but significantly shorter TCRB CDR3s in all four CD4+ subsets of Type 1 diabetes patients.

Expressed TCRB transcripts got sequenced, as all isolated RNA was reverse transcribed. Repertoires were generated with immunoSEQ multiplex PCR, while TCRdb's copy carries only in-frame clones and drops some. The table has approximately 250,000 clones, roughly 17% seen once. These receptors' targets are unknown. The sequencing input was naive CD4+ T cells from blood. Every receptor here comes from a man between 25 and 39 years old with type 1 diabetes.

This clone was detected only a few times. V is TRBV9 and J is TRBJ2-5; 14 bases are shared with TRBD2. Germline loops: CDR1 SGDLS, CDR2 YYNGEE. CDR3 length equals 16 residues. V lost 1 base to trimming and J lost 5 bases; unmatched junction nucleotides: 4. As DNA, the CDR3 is TGTGCCAGCAGCGTACTGGGACTAGCGGGGGAGGAGACCCAGTACTTC. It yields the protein CASSVLGLAGEETQYF.

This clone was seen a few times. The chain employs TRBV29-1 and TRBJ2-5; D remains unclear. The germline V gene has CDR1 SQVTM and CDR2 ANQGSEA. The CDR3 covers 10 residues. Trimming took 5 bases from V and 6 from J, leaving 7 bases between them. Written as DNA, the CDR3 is TGCAGCGTTAAGGTGCAGACCCAGTACTTC. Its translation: CSVKVQTQYF.

CDR3 DNA sequence: TGTGCCAGCAGCCAGACCGGTGTCACGCAGTATTTT. Translation gives CASSQTGVTQYF. The rearrangement joins TRBV14 to TRBJ2-3; no reliable D call. The germline V and J ends were trimmed by 3 bases and 9 bases, with 10 bases remaining between them. The V gene's germline CDR1 is SGHDN and CDR2 FVKESK. This CDR3 is built from 12 residues. Drawing the rest from reference TRBV14 and TRBJ2-3, the complete variable domain is EAGVTQFPSHSVIEKGQTVTLRCDPISGHDNLYWYRRVMGKEIKFLLHFVKESKQDESGMPNNRFLAERTGGTYSTLKVQPAELEDSGVYFCASSQTGVTQYFGPGTRLTVL.

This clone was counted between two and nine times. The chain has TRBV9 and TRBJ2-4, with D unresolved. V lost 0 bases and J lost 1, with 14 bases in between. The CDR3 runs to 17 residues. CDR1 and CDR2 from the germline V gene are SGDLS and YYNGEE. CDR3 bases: TGTGCCAGCAGCGTAGAGGAAGGGAACTGGGCCAAAAACATTCAGTACTTC. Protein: CASSVEEGNWAKNIQYF.

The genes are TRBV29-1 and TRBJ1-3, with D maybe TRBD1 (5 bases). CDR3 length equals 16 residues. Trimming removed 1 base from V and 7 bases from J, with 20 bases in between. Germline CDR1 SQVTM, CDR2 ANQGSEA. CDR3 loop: CSVEAMGGGPGNTIYF. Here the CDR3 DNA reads TGCAGCGTTGAAGCGATGGGCGGGGGACCGGGGAACACCATATATTTT.

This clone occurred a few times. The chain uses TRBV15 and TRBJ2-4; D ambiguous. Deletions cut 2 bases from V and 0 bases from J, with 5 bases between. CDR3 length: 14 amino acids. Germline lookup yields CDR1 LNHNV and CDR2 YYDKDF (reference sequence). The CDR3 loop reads CATSRKGAKNIQYF. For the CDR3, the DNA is TGTGCCACCAGCAGAAAGGGAGCCAAAAACATTCAGTACTTC.

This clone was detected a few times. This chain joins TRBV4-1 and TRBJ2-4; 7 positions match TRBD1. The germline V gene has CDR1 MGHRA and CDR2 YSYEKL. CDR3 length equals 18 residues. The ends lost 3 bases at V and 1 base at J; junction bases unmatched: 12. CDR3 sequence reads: CASSQRQGRGSAKNIQYF. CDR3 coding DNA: TGCGCCAGCAGCCAGCGACAGGGACGGGGATCGGCCAAAAACATTCAGTACTTC.

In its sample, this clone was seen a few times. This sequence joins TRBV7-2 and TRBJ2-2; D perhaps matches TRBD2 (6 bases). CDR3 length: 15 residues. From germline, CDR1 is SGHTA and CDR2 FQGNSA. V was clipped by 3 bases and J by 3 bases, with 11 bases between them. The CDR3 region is CASSLSGTDTGELFF. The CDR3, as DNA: TGTGCCAGCAGCTTGTCCGGGACTGACACCGGGGAGCTGTTTTTT. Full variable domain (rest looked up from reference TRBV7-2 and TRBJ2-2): GAGVSQSPSNKVTEKGKDVELRCDPISGHTALYWYRQSLGQGLEFLIYFQGNSAPDKSGLPSDRFSAERTGGSVSTLTIQRTQQEDSAVYLCASSLSGTDTGELFFGEGSRLTVL.

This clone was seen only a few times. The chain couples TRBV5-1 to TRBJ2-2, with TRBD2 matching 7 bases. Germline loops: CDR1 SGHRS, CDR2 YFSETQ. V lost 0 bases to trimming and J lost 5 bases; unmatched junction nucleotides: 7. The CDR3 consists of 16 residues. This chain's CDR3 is CASSLASGTDTGELFF. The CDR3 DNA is TGCGCCAGCAGCTTGGCCAGCGGGACGGATACCGGGGAGCTGTTTTTT.

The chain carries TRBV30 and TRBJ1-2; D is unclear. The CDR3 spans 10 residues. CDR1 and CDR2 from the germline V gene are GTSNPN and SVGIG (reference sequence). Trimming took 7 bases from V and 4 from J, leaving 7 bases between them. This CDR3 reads CASQAYGYTF. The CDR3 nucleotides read TGTGCCTCCCAGGCCTATGGCTACACCTTC. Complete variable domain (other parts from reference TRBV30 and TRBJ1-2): SQTIHQWPATLVQPVGSPLSLECTVEGTSNPNLYWYRQAAGRGLQLLFYSVGIGQISSEVPQNLSASRPQDRQFILSSKKLLLSDSGFYLCASQAYGYTFGSGTRLTVV.

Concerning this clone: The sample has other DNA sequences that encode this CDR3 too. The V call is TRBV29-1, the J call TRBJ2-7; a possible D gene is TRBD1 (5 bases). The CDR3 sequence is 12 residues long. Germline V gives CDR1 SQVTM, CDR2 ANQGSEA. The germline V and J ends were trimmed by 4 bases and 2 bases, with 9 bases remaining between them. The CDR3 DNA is TGCAGCGTTGTGCTCAGGGCCTACGAGCAGTACTTC. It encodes CSVVLRAYEQYF.

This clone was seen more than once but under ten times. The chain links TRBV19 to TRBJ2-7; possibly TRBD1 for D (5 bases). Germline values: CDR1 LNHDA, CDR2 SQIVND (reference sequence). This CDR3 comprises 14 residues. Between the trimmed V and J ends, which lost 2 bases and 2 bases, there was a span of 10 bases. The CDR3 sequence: CASSIFPGTYEQYF. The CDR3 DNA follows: TGTGCCAGTAGTATATTTCCAGGGACCTACGAGCAGTACTTC. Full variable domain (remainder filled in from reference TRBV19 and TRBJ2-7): DGGITQSPKYLFRKEGQNVTLSCEQNLNHDAMYWYRQDPGQGLRLIYYSQIVNDFQKGDIAEGYSVSREKKESFPLTVTSAQKNPTAFYLCASSIFPGTYEQYFGPGTRLTVT.

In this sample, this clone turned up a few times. Written as DNA, the CDR3 is TGTGCCAGCAGTGATCGACTAGCGGGAGTGGAGACCCAGTACTTC. Its protein product is CASSDRLAGVETQYF. The chain employs TRBV25-1 and TRBJ2-5; 12 nucleotides align to TRBD2. This CDR3 spans 15 amino acids. CDR1 is MGHDK, CDR2 SYGVNS, per germline. J gave up 5 bases and V 3 bases, and 4 bases lay outside the gene matches.

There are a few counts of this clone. CDR3 loop: CASRVRTSNYGYTF. The CDR3 DNA follows: TGTGCCAGCAGAGTCAGAACCAGTAACTATGGCTACACCTTC. The chain links TRBV2 to TRBJ1-2; the D is unclear. In germline, CDR1 is SNHLY, CDR2 FYNNEI. V was pared by 6 bases and J by 1 base, with 12 bases between. The CDR3 totals 14 residues.

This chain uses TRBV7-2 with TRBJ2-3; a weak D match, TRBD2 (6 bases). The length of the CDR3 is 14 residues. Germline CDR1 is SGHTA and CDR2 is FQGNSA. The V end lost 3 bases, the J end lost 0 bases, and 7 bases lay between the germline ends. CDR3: CASSLSGSTDTQYF. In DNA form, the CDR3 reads TGTGCCAGCAGCTTGAGCGGGAGCACAGATACGCAGTATTTT. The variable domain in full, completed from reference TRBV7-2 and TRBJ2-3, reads GAGVSQSPSNKVTEKGKDVELRCDPISGHTALYWYRQSLGQGLEFLIYFQGNSAPDKSGLPSDRFSAERTGGSVSTLTIQRTQQEDSAVYLCASSLSGSTDTQYFGPGTRLTVL.

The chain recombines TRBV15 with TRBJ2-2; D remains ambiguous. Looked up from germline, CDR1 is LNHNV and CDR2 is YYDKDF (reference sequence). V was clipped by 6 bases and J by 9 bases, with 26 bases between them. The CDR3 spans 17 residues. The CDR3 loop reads CATRPVAVNLQWRELFF. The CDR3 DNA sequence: TGTGCCACCAGACCGGTAGCCGTGAATTTACAGTGGAGGGAGCTGTTTTTT.

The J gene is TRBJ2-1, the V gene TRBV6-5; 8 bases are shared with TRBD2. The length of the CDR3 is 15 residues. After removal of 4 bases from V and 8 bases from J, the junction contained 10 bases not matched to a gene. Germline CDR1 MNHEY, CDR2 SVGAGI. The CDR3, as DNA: TGTGCCAGCAGTTCCCGGAAAGCGGGAGACTATGAGCAGTTCTTC. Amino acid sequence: CASSSRKAGDYEQFF.

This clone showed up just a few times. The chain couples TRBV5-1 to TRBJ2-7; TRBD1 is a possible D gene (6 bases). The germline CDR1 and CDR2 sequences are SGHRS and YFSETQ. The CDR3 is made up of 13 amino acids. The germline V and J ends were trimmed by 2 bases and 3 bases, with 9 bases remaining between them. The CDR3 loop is CASSFSGDYEQYF. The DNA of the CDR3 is TGCGCCAGCAGCTTTTCAGGGGACTACGAGCAGTACTTC.

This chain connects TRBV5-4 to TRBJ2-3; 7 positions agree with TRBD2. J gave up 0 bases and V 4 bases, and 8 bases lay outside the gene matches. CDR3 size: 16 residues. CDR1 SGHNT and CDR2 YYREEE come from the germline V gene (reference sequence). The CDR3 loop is CASSTLAGDSTDTQYF. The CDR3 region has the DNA TGTGCCAGCAGCACTTTGGCGGGAGATAGCACAGATACGCAGTATTTT.

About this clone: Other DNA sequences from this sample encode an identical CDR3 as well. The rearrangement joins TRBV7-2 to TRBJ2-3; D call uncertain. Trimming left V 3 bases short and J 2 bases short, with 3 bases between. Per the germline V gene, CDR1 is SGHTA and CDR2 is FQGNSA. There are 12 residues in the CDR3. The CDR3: CASSLYTDTQYF. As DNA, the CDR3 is TGTGCCAGCAGCTTGTACACAGATACGCAGTATTTT.

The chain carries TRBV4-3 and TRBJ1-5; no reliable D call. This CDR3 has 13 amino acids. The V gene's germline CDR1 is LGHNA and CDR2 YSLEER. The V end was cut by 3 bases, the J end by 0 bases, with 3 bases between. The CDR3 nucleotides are TGCGCCAGCAGCCAGGATAGCAATCAGCCCCAGCATTTT. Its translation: CASSQDSNQPQHF.

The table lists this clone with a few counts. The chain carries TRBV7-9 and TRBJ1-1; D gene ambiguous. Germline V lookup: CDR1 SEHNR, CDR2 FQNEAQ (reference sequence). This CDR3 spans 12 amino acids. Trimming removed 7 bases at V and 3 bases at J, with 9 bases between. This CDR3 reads CASTPYDTEAFF. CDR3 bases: TGTGCCAGCACCCCGTACGACACTGAAGCTTTCTTT.

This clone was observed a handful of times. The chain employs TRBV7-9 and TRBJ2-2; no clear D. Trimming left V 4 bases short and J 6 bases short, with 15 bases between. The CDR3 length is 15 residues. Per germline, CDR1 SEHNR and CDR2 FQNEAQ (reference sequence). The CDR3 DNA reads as TGTGCCAGCAGCTCCCGCCGGATTACCCCCGGGGAGCTGTTTTTT. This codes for CASSSRRITPGELFF.

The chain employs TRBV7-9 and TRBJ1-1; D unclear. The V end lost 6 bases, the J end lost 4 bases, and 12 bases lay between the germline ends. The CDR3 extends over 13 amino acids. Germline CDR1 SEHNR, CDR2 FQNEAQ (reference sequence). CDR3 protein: CASRRDEGTEAFF. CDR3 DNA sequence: TGTGCCAGCAGACGAGACGAGGGCACTGAAGCTTTCTTT.

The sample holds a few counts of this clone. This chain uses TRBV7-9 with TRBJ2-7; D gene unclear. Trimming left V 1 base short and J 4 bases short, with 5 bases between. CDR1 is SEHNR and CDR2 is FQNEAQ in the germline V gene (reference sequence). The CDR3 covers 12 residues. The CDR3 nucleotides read TGTGCCAGCAGCTTAGTGGATTACGAGCAGTACTTC. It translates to CASSLVDYEQYF.